Included here is one TCR beta chain sequence, with context. TCRdb independently ran MiXCR on the RT-PCR reads; one entry per CDR3 protein. The sample records approximately 220,000 distinct CDR3 sequences, roughly two fifths being singletons. This sample was taken from a study of patients and donors after allogeneic stem cell transplantation. The germline gives CDR1 LNHDA, CDR2 SQIVND (reference sequence). The CDR3 is 15 residues long. The ends were cut back, 5 bases at V and 0 bases at J, with 14 bases in the middle. The source material was blood, either unsorted or a sorted T cell fraction (not recorded which). The V and J genes are TRBV19 and TRBJ2-7, with D hard to call. The sequence came from a human donor who was either an allogeneic HSCT recipient or a stem cell or donor lymphocyte infusion donor (not recorded which). It is not recorded whose cells these are; they may come from a transplant donor. The CDR3 spells CASSALWTASYEQYF. The CDR3 DNA reads as TGTGCCAGTAGTGCCCTTTGGACGGCCTCCTACGAGCAGTACTTC.